This T cell receptor beta chain was identified in a study of cytomegalovirus exposure and HLA in healthy donors. Study observations and caveats: The listing of fewer than 200 TCR beta chains classed them as cytomegalovirus-associated.

Profiled with immunoSEQ multiplex PCR; TCRdb holds only in-frame clones, not every one. The sample has some 150,000 clones, over 90% seen once; the top ten hold about 1.7%. The germline V gene has CDR1 LNHDA and CDR2 SQIVND (reference sequence). Trimming removed 5 bases at V and 3 bases at J, with 17 bases between. The length of the CDR3 is 16 residues. As to this clone: Its antigen remains unidentified.

Specimen: PBMCs. The V call is TRBV19, the J call TRBJ1-5, with TRBD1 as a possible D gene (6 bases). The receptor's source is a man aged 18 to 30 in good health and CMV-seropositive. CDR3 DNA sequence: TGTGCCAGTAGTGATCGGACGCAGGGGTACAATCAGCCCCAGCATTTT. It is translated as CASSDRTQGYNQPQHF.